This T cell receptor (beta chain) originates from a study of identical twins. TCRdb processed the 5' RACE reads anew with MiXCR; each CDR3 protein has one entry. Altogether 420,000 or so distinct CDR3 sequences are present, under 20% being singletons, with the ten largest covering around 10%. This clonotype was observed a few times. Germline assignment: CDR1 SGHTA and CDR2 FQGNSA. The V end lost 0 bases, the J end lost 2 bases, and 16 bases lay between the germline ends. The length of the CDR3 is 17 residues. Specimen: naive T cells sorted from blood. The rearrangement uses TRBV7-2 and TRBJ2-5; maybe TRBD1 (5 bases). The sequence came from a man aged 50-59 years in good health. This chain's CDR3 is CASSLAPWGMRQETQYF. The CDR3 coding sequence is TGTGCCAGCAGCTTAGCGCCTTGGGGCATGAGGCAAGAGACCCAGTACTTC.